This entry is about one T cell receptor (beta chain). The antigen is not known. The assay was run at deep level. Generated by immunoSEQ multiplex PCR, the TCRdb table keeps only in-frame clones and is missing some. The profile shows hundreds of thousands of clones, about 82% of them singletons. The entry originates in a study of shared clonotypes between healthy human individuals. Study in general: The donor pool was made up of a couple of women and three men aged 18 to 49. Findings and caveats of the study: Sequencing depth was expected to affect clonotype sharing among donors.

CDR3 length equals 16 residues. V was clipped by 2 bases and J by 2 bases, with 14 bases between them. Looked up from germline, CDR1 is SGHRS and CDR2 is YFSETQ. Specimen: PBMCs. The sequence came from a woman between 35 and 50 years old in good health. Some clones in this sample may be carry-over from other donors' samples. The chain uses TRBV5-1 and TRBJ2-1; D is possibly TRBD1 or TRBD2 (5 bases each). The chain's CDR3 is CASSFQGLGTYNEQFF. The DNA for the CDR3 is TGCGCCAGCAGCTTTCAGGGTCTCGGGACCTACAATGAGCAGTTCTTC.